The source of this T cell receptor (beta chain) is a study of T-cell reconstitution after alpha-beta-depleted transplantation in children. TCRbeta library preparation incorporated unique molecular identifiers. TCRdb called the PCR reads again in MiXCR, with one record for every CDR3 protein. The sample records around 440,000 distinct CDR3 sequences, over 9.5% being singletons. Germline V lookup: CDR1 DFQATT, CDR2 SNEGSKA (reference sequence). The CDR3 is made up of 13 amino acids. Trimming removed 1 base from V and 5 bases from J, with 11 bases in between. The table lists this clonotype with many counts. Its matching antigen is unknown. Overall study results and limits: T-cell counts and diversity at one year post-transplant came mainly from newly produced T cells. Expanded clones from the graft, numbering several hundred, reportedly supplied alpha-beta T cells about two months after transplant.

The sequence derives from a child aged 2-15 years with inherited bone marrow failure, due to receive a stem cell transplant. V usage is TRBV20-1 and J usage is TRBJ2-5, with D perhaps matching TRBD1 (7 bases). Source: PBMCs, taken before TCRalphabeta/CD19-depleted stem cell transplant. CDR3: CSARASGGETQYF. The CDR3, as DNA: TGCAGTGCTAGAGCTTCAGGGGGGGAGACCCAGTACTTC.